The entry below gives a single TCR beta chain sequence along with its context. The antigen is not known. This sample was taken from a study of cytotoxic CD8 clonotypes in ibrutinib-treated CLL. About the study: Averaging across samples gave approximately 260,000 productive templates and tens of thousands of productive rearrangements. The study, taken as a whole, reports: The clonality went up when patients responded to ibrutinib and dropped back toward baseline at progression. The study sampled sustained-remission and progressing patients at different times.

Target depth was 1 in 200,000 to 1 in 1 million T cells, about 10x per clonotype. The method was immunoSEQ multiplex PCR; TCRdb's version includes in-frame clones alone and lacks a portion of them. This sample has some 170,000 clones, with around nine tenths found just once. CDR3 length: 18 residues. V trimming: 5 bases; J trimming: 3 bases; junction bases outside the gene matches: 15. Germline V gives CDR1 SGHTA, CDR2 FQGNSA. V gene TRBV7-2 combines with J gene TRBJ2-1; TRBD2 agrees at 8 bases. The source of this sequence is a human donor with chronic lymphocytic leukemia. The material was PBMCs, obtained at disease progression, from a patient treated with ibrutinib. The CDR3 spells CASSVSGSSGNNYNEQFF. The CDR3 DNA follows: TGTGCCAGCAGCGTTAGCGGTAGTAGCGGGAACAACTACAATGAGCAGTTCTTC.